Included here is one TCR beta chain sequence, with context. Its antigen is unknown. This record belongs to a study of T cell responses to AZD1222 COVID-19 vaccine. The study's findings and limits: A mostly white British donor set with more females was recruited, and clonal diversity was possibly underestimated. Spike was spanned by vaccine-associated CD4 TCRs, which were dominant at 160-218 and 743-854. Unmutated variant regions are reportedly the target of nearly half of TCRs that are spike-specific. Baseline seropositives among AZD1222 recipients totaled only five to seven.

The V end was cut by 0 bases, the J end by 2 bases, with 14 bases between. The CDR3 loop spans 16 amino acids. Germline V CDR1 and CDR2: SGHRS, YFSETQ. The table came from immunoSEQ multiplex PCR; TCRdb's copy has only in-frame clones and leaves some out. The table records approximately 120,000 clones, 85% to 90% of them present only once. This sequence was found in an adult in good health. Here the sequenced sample was peripheral blood, taken on day 0 of MenACWY control vaccination. This chain links TRBV5-1 with TRBJ2-5; D could derive from TRBD1 or TRBD2 (6 bases each). The CDR3 region is CASSLGVTGAQETQYF. The CDR3 coding sequence is TGCGCCAGCAGCTTGGGGGTCACGGGGGCACAAGAGACCCAGTACTTC.